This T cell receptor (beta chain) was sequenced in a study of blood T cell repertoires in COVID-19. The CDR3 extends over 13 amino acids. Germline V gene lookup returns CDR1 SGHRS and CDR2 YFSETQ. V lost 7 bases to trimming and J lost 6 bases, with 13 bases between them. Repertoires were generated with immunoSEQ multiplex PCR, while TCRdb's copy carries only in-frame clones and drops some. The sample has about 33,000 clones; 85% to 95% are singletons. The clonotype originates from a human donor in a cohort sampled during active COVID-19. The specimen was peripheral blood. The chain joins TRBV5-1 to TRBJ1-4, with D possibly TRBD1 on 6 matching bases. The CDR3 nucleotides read TGCGCCAGCGGGGGCGACCTTCATGAAAAACTGTTTTTT. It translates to CASGGDLHEKLFF.